This T cell receptor (beta chain) stems from a study of CD8 T cells in ankylosing spondylitis (dated by TCRdb to the late 2010s). Broadly, across the study: To find TCR variants linked to disease, the study profiled T cell receptor beta repertoires in ankylosing spondylitis patients and healthy donors. The full study cohort was made up of about 25 ankylosing spondylitis patients and some 100 healthy donors. Samples of peripheral blood were taken, and for ankylosing spondylitis patients, synovial fluid was collected as well. On the study overall, not on this receptor specifically: A CD8+ phenotype was shown by the disease-linked clones, which were found at relatively low frequencies in peripheral blood. The disease-linked clones were reported to be significantly enriched in matched synovial fluid samples from ankylosing spondylitis patients. Blood from ankylosing spondylitis patients appeared to be characterized by a TCR beta motif made up of several highly homologous amino acid variants. Some motif variants had previously been reported in the synovial fluid and blood of reactive arthritis patients, which suggests shared mechanisms of disease initiation.

This clonotype has only a few counts. Its cognate antigen has yet to be identified. No much larger clonotype is one base removed from it; base qualities were not supplied. CDR1 and CDR2, per the germline V gene, are SGHTA and FQGNSA. The CDR3 holds 17 amino acids from the cysteine to the phenylalanine. Just CDR3 DNA is preserved here, 51 bases in frame from base 1. V and J are trimmed by 4 bases and 9 bases, and the gene matches miss 15 bases of the junction. For sequencing, an Illumina HiSeq 2500 was employed. TCR beta libraries were prepared by quantitative 5'-RACE with molecular barcodes. Per the authors' processing: To identify disease-linked TCR variants, a new computational method was used, one built on a probabilistic model of VDJ rearrangement. TCRdb reworked the public reads: Q25 trimming with fastp, MiXCR clone assembly, productive beta chains retained. Rows are combined by CDR3 protein, so each entry shows the most common genes and DNA. None of the V and J calls come from the authors' own analysis; TCRdb made them. Counted in this sample were around 230,000 distinct CDR3 sequences; around 9.1% of them appeared once. The top ten clones comprise approximately 7% of the sample.

Rearrangement joined TRBV7-2 to TRBJ2-3; TRBD2 matches 11 bases in the middle. Sequencing was done on a sample of blood, either unsorted or a sorted T cell fraction (not recorded which). The clonotype originates from a male donor with ankylosing spondylitis or in good health (not recorded which). The CDR3 corresponds to CASSSPGLADASGTQYF. The DNA sequence reads TGTGCCAGCAGCTCCCCGGGACTAGCGGACGCATCAGGCACGCAGTATTTT.